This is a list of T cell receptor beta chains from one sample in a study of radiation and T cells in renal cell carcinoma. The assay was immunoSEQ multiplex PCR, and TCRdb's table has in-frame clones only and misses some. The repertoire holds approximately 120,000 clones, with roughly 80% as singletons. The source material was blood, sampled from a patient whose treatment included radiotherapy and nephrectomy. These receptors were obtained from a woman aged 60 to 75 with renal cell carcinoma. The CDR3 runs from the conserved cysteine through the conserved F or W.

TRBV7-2	CASSLTGFGYEQYF
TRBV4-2	CASSQDGAGAGNTIYF
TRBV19	CASSMDPQGSQYF
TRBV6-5	CASSSGQGKRTQYF
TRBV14	CASSPYYQETQYF
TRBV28	CASRSRGINEKLFF
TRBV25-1	CASRGEGDTEAFF
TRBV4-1	CASSPGRPVPEAFF
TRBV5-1	CASSGGTPEAFF
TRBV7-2	CASSQQGHSTDTQYF
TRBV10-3	CAITVDRVYNEQFF
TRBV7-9	CASSPRTSGGYEQYF
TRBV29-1	CSAQRGGSGTEAFF
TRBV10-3	CAISLQLNTEAFF
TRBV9	CASSTRTGQQNTEAFF